The 9 T cell receptor beta chains presented below share a single source sample, sequenced in a study of beta chain features in type 1 diabetes. The isolated RNA, all of it, was reverse transcribed, so expressed TCRB transcripts were what got sequenced. Assay used: immunoSEQ multiplex PCR; TCRdb lists only in-frame clones, some missing. The sample includes roughly 450,000 clones, 9.5% to 12% of them seen just once. What was sequenced was naive CD4+ T cells from blood. These receptors were collected from a young woman in good health.

J is TRBJ2-3 and V is TRBV7-3; 10 bases fit TRBD2. This CDR3 has 15 residues. From germline, CDR1 is SGHTA and CDR2 FQGTGA. V was clipped by 5 bases and J by 1 base; unmatched bases: 3. CDR3 sequence reads: CASSTGLAGTDTQYF. The CDR3 DNA reads TGTGCCAGCAGCACCGGACTAGCGGGCACAGATACGCAGTATTTT.

The rearrangement uses TRBV5-1 and TRBJ2-5, with D possibly matching TRBD2 (6 bases). Trimming removed 1 base at V and 5 bases at J, with 18 bases between. The CDR3 has 16 amino acids. Germline CDR1 reads SGHRS; CDR2 reads YFSETQ. CDR3 sequence: CASSLRYRGSGETQYF. CDR3 nucleotides: TGCGCCAGCAGCTTGCGATATAGGGGCAGCGGGGAGACCCAGTACTTC.

This clone was observed a few times. The chain has TRBV7-3 and TRBJ2-2; D unclear. Germline V lookup: CDR1 SGHTA, CDR2 FQGTGA. Trimming removed 3 bases from V and 6 bases from J, with 11 bases in between. The CDR3 sequence is 14 residues long. The CDR3 protein is CASSFSGPPGELFF. The CDR3 bases are TGTGCCAGCAGCTTCTCAGGTCCGCCCGGGGAGCTGTTTTTT.

The rearrangement links TRBV7-3 to TRBJ1-6; 7 bases match TRBD1. CDR3 length: 14 residues. Germline CDR1 reads SGHTA; CDR2 reads FQGTGA. The trim removed 5 bases at V and 4 bases at J, leaving 2 bases unmatched. The CDR3 is CASSPGQYNSPLHF. The CDR3, as DNA: TGTGCCAGCAGCCCGGGACAGTATAATTCACCCCTCCACTTT. The full variable domain, with the rest looked up from reference TRBV7-3 and TRBJ1-6, is GAGVSQTPSNKVTEKGKYVELRCDPISGHTALYWYRQSLGQGPEFLIYFQGTGAADDSGLPNDRFFAVRPEGSVSTLKIQRTERGDSAVYLCASSPGQYNSPLHFGNGTRLTVT.

The chain recombines TRBV4-3 with TRBJ1-1; D remains ambiguous. The germline CDR1 and CDR2 sequences are LGHNA and YSLEER. The CDR3 runs 14 residues. The V and J ends lost 4 bases and 0 bases respectively, with 9 bases between them. The CDR3 DNA reads TGCGCCAGCAGCCGGAGCGGCTTGAACACTGAAGCTTTCTTT. Protein: CASSRSGLNTEAFF.

The CDR3 sequence is CASTTGTDTQYF. The DNA for the CDR3 is TGTGCCAGCACGACAGGGACAGATACGCAGTATTTT. This chain connects TRBV6-6 to TRBJ2-3; 7 nucleotides line up with TRBD1. The CDR3 is made up of 12 amino acids. V lost 7 bases to trimming and J lost 3 bases; unmatched junction nucleotides: 1. CDR1 is MNHNY, CDR2 SVGAGI, per germline (reference sequence).

A few counts support this clone. The chain couples TRBV7-2 to TRBJ2-5; 8 bases fit TRBD2. Trimming at V came to 1 base and at J to 6 bases, leaving 13 bases not matched to a gene. Germline V lookup: CDR1 SGHTA, CDR2 FQGNSA. CDR3 length: 17 amino acids. The chain's CDR3 is CASSLVREAGDLKTQYF. Here the CDR3 DNA reads TGTGCCAGCAGCTTAGTTCGAGAAGCGGGGGACCTAAAGACCCAGTACTTC.

CDR3 region: CASSLTNTGDTIGYTF. The CDR3 region has the DNA TGTGCCAGCAGCTTAACGAACACAGGGGATACGATCGGCTACACCTTC. The V and J genes are TRBV7-3 and TRBJ1-2, with TRBD1 matching 7 bases. Losses at the gene ends were 0 bases for V and 8 bases for J; bases not matched to a gene: 12. This CDR3 is 16 amino acids long. From germline, CDR1 is SGHTA and CDR2 FQGTGA. Full variable domain (remainder filled in from reference TRBV7-3 and TRBJ1-2): GAGVSQTPSNKVTEKGKYVELRCDPISGHTALYWYRQSLGQGPEFLIYFQGTGAADDSGLPNDRFFAVRPEGSVSTLKIQRTERGDSAVYLCASSLTNTGDTIGYTFGSGTRLTVV.

The chain recombines TRBV30 with TRBJ1-5; D ambiguous. The germline gives CDR1 GTSNPN, CDR2 SVGIG (reference sequence). The CDR3 totals 14 residues. Trimming took off 2 bases at V and 0 bases at J, with 8 bases between the two ends. CDR3 sequence: CAWSRTLSNQPQHF. The CDR3 DNA reads TGTGCCTGGAGTCGCACCCTTAGCAATCAGCCCCAGCATTTT. The full variable domain, completed using reference TRBV30 and TRBJ1-5, is SQTIHQWPATLVQPVGSPLSLECTVEGTSNPNLYWYRQAAGRGLQLLFYSVGIGQISSEVPQNLSASRPQDRQFILSSKKLLLSDSGFYLCAWSRTLSNQPQHFGDGTRLSIL.